The following is a TCR beta chain sequence with its context. This clonotype was seen ten or more times. What antigen it recognizes has not been identified. The record has no base qualities; no much larger clone is one base away. These data belong to a study of CD8 T cells in ankylosing spondylitis (dated by TCRdb to 2016 to 2017). About the study as a whole: The study profiled T cell receptor beta repertoires in healthy donors and ankylosing spondylitis patients to find disease-linked TCR variants. The full study cohort was made up of under 30 ankylosing spondylitis patients and over 90 healthy donors. Samples of peripheral blood were taken, and for ankylosing spondylitis patients, synovial fluid was collected as well. Overall study outcomes, separate from this receptor: Some TCR beta motif variants had previously been reported in synovial fluid and blood of reactive arthritis patients, which suggested common disease-initiation mechanisms. Blood from ankylosing spondylitis patients appeared to be characterized by a TCR beta motif composed of roughly 8 highly homologous amino acid variants. A CD8+ phenotype was shown by the disease-linked clones, which were found at relatively low frequencies in peripheral blood. According to the report, matched synovial fluid samples from ankylosing spondylitis patients were significantly enriched for the disease-linked clones.

The instrument was an Illumina HiSeq 2500. Quantitative 5'-RACE with molecular barcodes was the method used to prepare the TCR beta libraries. As for the original processing: A new computational method, built on a probabilistic model of VDJ rearrangement, was used to identify disease-linked TCR variants. The public reads were quality trimmed at Q25 with fastp and then assembled into clones with MiXCR by TCRdb, keeping productive beta chains. One record per CDR3 amino acid sequence lists the most common genes and DNA. The V and J calls reflect TCRdb's pipeline rather than the authors' work. The sample has approximately 340,000 distinct CDR3 sequences on record, approximately 14% of them singletons. The top ten hold about 1.1% of the sample. The CDR3 spans 14 residues, from the cysteine through the phenylalanine. The read is trimmed to its CDR3 DNA, 42 bases read in frame from base 1. Trimming removed 2 bases from V and 9 bases from J, leaving 16 bases between the germline ends.

The material sequenced was blood, either unsorted or a sorted T cell fraction (not recorded which). The TCR sequence derives from a male donor with ankylosing spondylitis or in good health (not recorded which). Rearrangement joined TRBV12-3 or TRBV12-4 to TRBJ1-1; TRBD1 might be the D gene, on 5 matching bases. The CDR3 is CASSLFKGAAQAFF. In nucleotides, the sequence is TGTGCCAGCAGTTTATTTAAAGGGGCAGCCCAAGCTTTCTTT.